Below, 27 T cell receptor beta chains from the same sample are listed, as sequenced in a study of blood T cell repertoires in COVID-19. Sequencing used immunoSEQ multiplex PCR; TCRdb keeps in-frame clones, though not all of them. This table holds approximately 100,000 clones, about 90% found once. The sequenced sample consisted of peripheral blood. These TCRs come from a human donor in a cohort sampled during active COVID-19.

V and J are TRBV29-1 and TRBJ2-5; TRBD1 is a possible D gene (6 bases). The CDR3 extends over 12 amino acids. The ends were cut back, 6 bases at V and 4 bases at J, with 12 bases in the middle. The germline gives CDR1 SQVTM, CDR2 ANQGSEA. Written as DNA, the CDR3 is TGCAGCGTGGCAGTAGGGGGAGAGACCCAGTACTTC. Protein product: CSVAVGGETQYF.

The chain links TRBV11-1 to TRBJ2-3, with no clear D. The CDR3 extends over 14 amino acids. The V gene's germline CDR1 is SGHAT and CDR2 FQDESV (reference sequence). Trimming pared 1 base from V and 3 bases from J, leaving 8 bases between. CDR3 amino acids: CASSLGDSTDTQYF. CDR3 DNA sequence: TGTGCCAGCAGCTTAGGAGATTCTACAGATACGCAGTATTTT.

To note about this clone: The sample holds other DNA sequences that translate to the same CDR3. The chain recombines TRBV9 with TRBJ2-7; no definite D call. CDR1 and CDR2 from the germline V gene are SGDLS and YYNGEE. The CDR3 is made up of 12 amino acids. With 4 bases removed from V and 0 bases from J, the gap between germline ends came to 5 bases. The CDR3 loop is CASSPNSYEQYF. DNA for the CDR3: TGTGCCAGCAGCCCTAACTCCTACGAGCAGTACTTC.

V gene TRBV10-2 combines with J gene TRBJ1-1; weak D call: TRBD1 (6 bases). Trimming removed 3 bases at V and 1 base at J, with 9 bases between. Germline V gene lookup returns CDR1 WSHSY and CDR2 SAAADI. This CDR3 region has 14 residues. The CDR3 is CASSDARGNTEAFF. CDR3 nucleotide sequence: TGCGCCAGCAGTGATGCCAGGGGGAACACTGAAGCTTTCTTT.

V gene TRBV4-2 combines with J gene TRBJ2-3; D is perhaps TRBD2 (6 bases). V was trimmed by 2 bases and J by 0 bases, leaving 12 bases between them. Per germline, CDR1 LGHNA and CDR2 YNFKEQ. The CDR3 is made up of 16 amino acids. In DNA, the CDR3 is TGTGCCAGCAGCCAAATGGGCGGGGTTAGCACAGATACGCAGTATTTT. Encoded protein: CASSQMGGVSTDTQYF.

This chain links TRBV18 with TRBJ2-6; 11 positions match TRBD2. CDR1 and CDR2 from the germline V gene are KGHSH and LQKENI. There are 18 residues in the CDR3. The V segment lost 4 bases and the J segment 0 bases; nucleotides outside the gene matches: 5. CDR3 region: CASSLGLAVYSGANVLTF. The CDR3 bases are TGTGCCAGCTCACTGGGACTAGCGGTTTACTCTGGGGCCAACGTCCTGACTTTC. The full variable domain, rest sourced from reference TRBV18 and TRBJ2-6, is NAGVMQNPRHLVRRRGQEARLRCSPMKGHSHVYWYRQLPEEGLKFMVYLQKENIIDESGMPKERFSAEFPKEGPSILRIQQVVRGDSAAYFCASSLGLAVYSGANVLTFGAGSRLTVL.

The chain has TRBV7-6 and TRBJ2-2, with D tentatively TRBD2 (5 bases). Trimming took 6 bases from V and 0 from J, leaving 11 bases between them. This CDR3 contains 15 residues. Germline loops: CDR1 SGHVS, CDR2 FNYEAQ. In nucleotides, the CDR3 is TGTGCCAGCAGTATGCTAGCAGCGAACACCGGGGAGCTGTTTTTT. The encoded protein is CASSMLAANTGELFF.

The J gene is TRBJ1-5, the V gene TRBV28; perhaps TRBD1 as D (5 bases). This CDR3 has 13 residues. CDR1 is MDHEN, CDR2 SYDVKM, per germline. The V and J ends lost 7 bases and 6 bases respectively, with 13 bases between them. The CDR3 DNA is TGTGCCAGCAATATCGGGGGAAGTCAGCCCCAGCATTTT. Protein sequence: CASNIGGSQPQHF.

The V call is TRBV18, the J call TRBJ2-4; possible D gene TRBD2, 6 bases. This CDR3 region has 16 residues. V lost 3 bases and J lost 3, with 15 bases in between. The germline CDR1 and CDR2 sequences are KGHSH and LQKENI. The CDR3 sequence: CASSPGGGIGKNIQYF. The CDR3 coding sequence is TGTGCCAGCTCACCCGGGGGAGGAATAGGCAAAAACATTCAGTACTTC.

As DNA, the CDR3 is TGTGCCAGCAGCTTCAGGGGGGTGGTGAACACTGAAGCTTTCTTT. Protein sequence: CASSFRGVVNTEAFF. The chain is built from TRBV7-9 and TRBJ1-1, with 7 bases aligning to TRBD1. This CDR3 contains 15 residues. J lost 0 bases, V lost 3 bases, and 4 bases had no gene match. The germline gives CDR1 SEHNR, CDR2 FQNEAQ (reference sequence).

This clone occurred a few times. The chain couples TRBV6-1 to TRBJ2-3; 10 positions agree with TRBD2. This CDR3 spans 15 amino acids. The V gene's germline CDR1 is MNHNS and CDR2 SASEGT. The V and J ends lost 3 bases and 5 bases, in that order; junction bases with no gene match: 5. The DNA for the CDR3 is TGTGCCAGCAGTGATGCTAGCGGGGGTAGAGATACGCAGTATTTT. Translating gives CASSDASGGRDTQYF.

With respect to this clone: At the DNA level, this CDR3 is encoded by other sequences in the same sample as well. CDR3 DNA: TGTGCCAGCAGCTCTGGACAGGGGAACACTGAAGCTTTCTTT. Its protein is CASSSGQGNTEAFF. The V gene is TRBV13, the J gene TRBJ1-1; TRBD1 matches 8 bases. V dropped 4 bases and J dropped 1; count of bases not matched to a gene: 2. There are 14 residues in the CDR3. Germline CDR1 reads PRHDT; CDR2 reads FYEKMQ (reference sequence).

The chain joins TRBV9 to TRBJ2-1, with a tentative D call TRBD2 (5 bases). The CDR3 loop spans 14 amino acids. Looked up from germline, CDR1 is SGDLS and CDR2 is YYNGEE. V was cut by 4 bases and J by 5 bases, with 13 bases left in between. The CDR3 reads CASSPGGSNNEQFF. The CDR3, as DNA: TGTGCCAGCAGCCCCGGAGGTTCAAACAATGAGCAGTTCTTC.

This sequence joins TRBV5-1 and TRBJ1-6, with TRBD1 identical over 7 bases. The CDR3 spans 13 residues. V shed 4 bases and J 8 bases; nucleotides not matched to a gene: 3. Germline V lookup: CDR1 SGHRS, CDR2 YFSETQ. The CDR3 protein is CASSITGDSPLHF. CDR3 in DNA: TGCGCCAGCAGCATAACAGGGGATTCACCCCTCCACTTT.

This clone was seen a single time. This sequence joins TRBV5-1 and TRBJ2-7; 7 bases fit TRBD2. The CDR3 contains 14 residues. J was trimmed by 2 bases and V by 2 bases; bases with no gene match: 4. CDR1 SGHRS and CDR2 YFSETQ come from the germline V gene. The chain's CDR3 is CASSFWGGTYEQYF. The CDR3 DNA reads TGCGCCAGCAGCTTTTGGGGGGGAACCTACGAGCAGTACTTC.

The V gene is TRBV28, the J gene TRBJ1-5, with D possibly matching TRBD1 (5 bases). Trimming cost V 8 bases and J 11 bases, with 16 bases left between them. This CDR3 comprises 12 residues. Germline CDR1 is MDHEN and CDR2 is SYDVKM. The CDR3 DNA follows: TGTGCCAGCCTCGTCGGGGGTGAGGCCCAGCATTTT. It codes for CASLVGGEAQHF.

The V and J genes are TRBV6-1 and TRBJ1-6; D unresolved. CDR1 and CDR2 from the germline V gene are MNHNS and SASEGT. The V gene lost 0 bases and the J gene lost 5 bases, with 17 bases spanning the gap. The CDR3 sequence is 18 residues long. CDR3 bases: TGTGCCAGCAGTGAAGCCCTTCCGGGATCTGCCAATAATTCACCCCTCCACTTT. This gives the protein CASSEALPGSANNSPLHF.

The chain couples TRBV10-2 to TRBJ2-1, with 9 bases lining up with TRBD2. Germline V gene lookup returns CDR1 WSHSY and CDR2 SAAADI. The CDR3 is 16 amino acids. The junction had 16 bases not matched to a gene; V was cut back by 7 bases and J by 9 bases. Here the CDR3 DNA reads TGCGCCAGCATCCAGAGTTCGCGGGAGGGCCGGGGTGAGCAGTTCTTC. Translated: CASIQSSREGRGEQFF.

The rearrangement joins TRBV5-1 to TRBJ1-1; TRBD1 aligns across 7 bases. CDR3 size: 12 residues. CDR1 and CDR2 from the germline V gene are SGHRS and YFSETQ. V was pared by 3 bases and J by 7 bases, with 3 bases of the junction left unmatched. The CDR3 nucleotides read TGCGCCAGCAGCTCCACAGGGGATGAAGCTTTCTTT. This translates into CASSSTGDEAFF.

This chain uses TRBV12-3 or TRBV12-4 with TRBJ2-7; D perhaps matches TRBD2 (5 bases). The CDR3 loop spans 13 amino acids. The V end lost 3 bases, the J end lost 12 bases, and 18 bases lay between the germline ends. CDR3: CASSLSYEGGMYF. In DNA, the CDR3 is TGTGCCAGCAGTTTGAGTTATGAGGGCGGCATGTACTTC.

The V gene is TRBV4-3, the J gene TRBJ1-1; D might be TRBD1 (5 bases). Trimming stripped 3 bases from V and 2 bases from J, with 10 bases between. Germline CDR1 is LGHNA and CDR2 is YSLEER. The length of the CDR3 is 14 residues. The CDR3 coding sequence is TGCGCCAGCAGCCAGCAGGGACTAAACACTGAAGCTTTCTTT. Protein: CASSQQGLNTEAFF.

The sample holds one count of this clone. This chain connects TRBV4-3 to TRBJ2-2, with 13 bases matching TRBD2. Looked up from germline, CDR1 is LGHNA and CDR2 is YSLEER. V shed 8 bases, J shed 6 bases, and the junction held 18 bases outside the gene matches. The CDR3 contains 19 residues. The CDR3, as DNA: TGCGCCAGCGGATCCGGGACTAGCGGGATGGTATACAGGCCCGGGGAGCTGTTTTTT. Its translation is CASGSGTSGMVYRPGELFF.

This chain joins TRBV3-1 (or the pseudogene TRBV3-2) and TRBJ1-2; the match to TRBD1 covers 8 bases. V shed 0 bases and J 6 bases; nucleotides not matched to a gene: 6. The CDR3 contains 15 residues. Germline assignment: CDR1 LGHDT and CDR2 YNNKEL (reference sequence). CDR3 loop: CASSQDARGLDGYTF. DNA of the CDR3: TGTGCCAGCAGCCAAGACGCCAGGGGGCTTGATGGCTACACCTTC.

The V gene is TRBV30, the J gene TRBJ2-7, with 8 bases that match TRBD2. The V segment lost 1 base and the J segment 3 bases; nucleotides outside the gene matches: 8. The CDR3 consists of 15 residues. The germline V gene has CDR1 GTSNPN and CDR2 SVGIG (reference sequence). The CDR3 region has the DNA TGTGCCTGGAGTGAGGGGACTAGGGAGGGCTACGAGCAGTACTTC. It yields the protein CAWSEGTREGYEQYF.

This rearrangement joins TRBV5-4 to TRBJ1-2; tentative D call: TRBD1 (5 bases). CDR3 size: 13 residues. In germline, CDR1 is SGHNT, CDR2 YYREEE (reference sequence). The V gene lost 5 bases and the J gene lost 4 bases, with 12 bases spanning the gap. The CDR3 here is CASRFGHSYGYTF. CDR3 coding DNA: TGTGCCAGCAGATTCGGACATAGCTATGGCTACACCTTC.

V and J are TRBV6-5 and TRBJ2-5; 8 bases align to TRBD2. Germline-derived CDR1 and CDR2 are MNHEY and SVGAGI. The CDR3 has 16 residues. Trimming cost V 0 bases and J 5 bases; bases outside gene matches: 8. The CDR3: CASSYSTGGAGETQYF. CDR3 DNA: TGTGCCAGCAGTTACTCGACCGGGGGGGCCGGGGAGACCCAGTACTTC.

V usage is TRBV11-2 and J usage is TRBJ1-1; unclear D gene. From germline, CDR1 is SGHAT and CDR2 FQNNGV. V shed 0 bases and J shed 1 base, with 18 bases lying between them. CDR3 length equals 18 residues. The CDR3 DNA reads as TGTGCCAGCAGCTTAGAGAATTGGCAGGTCACTCGGAACACTGAAGCTTTCTTT. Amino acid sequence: CASSLENWQVTRNTEAFF.